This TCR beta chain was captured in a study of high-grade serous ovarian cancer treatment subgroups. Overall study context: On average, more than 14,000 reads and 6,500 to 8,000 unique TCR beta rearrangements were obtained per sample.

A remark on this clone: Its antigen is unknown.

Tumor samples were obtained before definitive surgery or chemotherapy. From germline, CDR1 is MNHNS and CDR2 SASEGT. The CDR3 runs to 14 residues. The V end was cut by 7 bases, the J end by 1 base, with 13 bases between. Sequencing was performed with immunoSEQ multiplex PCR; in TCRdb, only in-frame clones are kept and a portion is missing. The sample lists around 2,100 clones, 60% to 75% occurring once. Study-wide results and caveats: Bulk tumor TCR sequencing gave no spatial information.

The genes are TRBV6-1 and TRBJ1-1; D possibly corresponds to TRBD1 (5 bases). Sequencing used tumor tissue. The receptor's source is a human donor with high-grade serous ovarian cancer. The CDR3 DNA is TGTGCCAGCAACGATCGGGGGGAGAACACTGAAGCTTTCTTT. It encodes CASNDRGENTEAFF.